What follows is one T cell receptor beta chain and its context. The target of this receptor is not known. Qualities for individual bases were not recorded, and no much larger clone is one base off. TCRbeta CDR3 regions were amplified from genomic DNA using the immunoSEQ Assay, a bias-controlled multiplex PCR. The source study handled its data this way. The number of nucleated cells in each sample was estimated by amplification of reference gene primers within the assay. To quantify the absolute abundance of each unique TCRbeta CDR3 rearrangement, sequence reads were collapsed and filtered. Productive Simpson clonality was computed per sample as the square root of Simpson's diversity index over productive rearrangements. What TCRdb holds here is the immuneACCESS table cut down to in-frame rearrangements. Part of the clones is not present; checked against another copy, under half of the missing clones reflect an unresolved V gene, and the others are unexplained. V and J calls and clone size come straight from that table; D and trimming were deduced from the DNA. For this sample the table gives some 35,000 clones, of which over 70% were detected only once. 14% of the sample rests with the top ten.

V is pared back by 4 bases and J by 5 bases, with 15 bases lying between the germline termini. The CDR3 runs 15 amino acids, cysteine and phenylalanine included. Only CDR3 DNA is held: 45 bases, read in frame from base 1. From a lookup of the germline V gene, CDR1 and CDR2 are MGHRA and YSYEKL. These data come from a study of blood T cell repertoires in COVID-19 (dated by TCRdb to 2018 to 2021). General notes on the study: Samples covering the acute and convalescent phases of COVID-19 were provided by collaborators in the United States, Italy and Spain. The material from the prospective study consisted of cDNA or gDNA derived from T cells, B-cell-depleted T cells, or PBMCs. Subjects who had been exposed to COVID-19, were actively infected with it, or had recovered from it provided the deeply sampled blood TCRbeta repertoires that made up the dataset. The repertoires were made available in a free public database intended to serve as a resource for research on the immune response to SARS-CoV-2. Samples were obtained from the ongoing ImmuneRACE study (first 160 participants) and from roughly 1,300 subjects provided by 6 global collaborators. A de-identified subject ID, COVID-19 status, age in years and sex were almost always included in the sample metadata. Where HLA class I and class II types were available, the types were taken from metadata supplied by the sample provider, not from assay-based typing. Overall results and qualifications from the work: The amount of clinical and demographic metadata varied by source and participant and was provided uncurated.

Whole blood was collected in K2EDTA tubes by collaborating institutions according to the institutions' own protocols. Collaborator samples were shipped for TCRbeta analysis as frozen whole blood, isolated PBMCs, or DNA extracted from either sample type. Sequencing was performed on peripheral blood. The chain couples TRBV4-1 to TRBJ2-1, with a tentative D gene TRBD2 over 6 matching bases. This TCR was sampled from a man between 60 and 70 years old with active COVID-19. In nucleotides, the sequence is TGCGCCAGCAGCCCCTGGAGGGCGGCCCACAATGAGCAGTTCTTC. The translation is CASSPWRAAHNEQFF.